The rows below give T cell receptor beta chains drawn from one sample of a study of T cell responses to AZD1222 COVID-19 vaccine. Assay: immunoSEQ multiplex PCR; the TCRdb copy retains only in-frame clones and omits some. The sample holds some 50,000 clones, under 85% seen once. The material sequenced was peripheral blood, taken on day 0 of MenACWY control vaccination. The receptors were gathered from an adult in good health. Both conserved end residues are part of each CDR3. D genes are given only for firm matches. Size is stated for part of the rows, as once, few or many counts, or as a class when the clone is expanded.

CDR3 DNA | CDR3 protein | V gene | CDR3 length | D gene | J gene | clone size
TGTGCCAGCAGCCAAGACGCCATTCAGGGGGTAGGGGAGACCCAGTACTTC | CASSQDAIQGVGETQYF | TRBV3-1/TRBV3-2 | 17 | TRBD1 | TRBJ2-5 | -
TGCGCCAGCAGCCATCCAGCTAGCGCAGTAGGTGAGCAGTTCTTC | CASSHPASAVGEQFF | TRBV4-1 | 15 | - | TRBJ2-1 | -
TGCGCCAGCAGCCAGGGTTTGGAGCGGGCAAACACAGATACGCAGTATTTT | CASSQGLERANTDTQYF | TRBV4-1 | 17 | - | TRBJ2-3 | few
TGTGCCAGCAGCCAAGAACACAGGGATGAAGCTTTCTTT | CASSQEHRDEAFF | TRBV3-1/TRBV3-2 | 13 | - | TRBJ1-1 | -
TGTGCCAGTTGTAAGTGGGGCCAAGAGACCCAGTACTTC | CASCKWGQETQYF | TRBV19 | 13 | - | TRBJ2-5 | -
TGTGCCAGCAGTTACTCGGGACTAGCGGGAGTCTACGAGCAGTACTTC | CASSYSGLAGVYEQYF | TRBV6-5 | 16 | TRBD2 | TRBJ2-7 | -
TGCAGCGTTGTCCTCCTCGACAGCTATAGCAATCAGCCCCAGCATTTT | CSVVLLDSYSNQPQHF | TRBV29-1 | 16 | - | TRBJ1-5 | -
TGTGCCAGCAGTGCCCTGGCTATGGATTCACCCCTCCACTTT | CASSALAMDSPLHF | TRBV9 | 14 | - | TRBJ1-6 | -
TGCGCCAGCAGTTCCCCCAACGGGAGGGGCGGAGCGAACACCGGGGAGCTGTTTTTT | CASSSPNGRGGANTGELFF | TRBV10-2 | 19 | TRBD2 | TRBJ2-2 | -
TGCGCCAGCAGCCAAGTCTGGAGCGGCCCCTACAATGAGCAGTTCTTC | CASSQVWSGPYNEQFF | TRBV4-1 | 16 | - | TRBJ2-1 | -
TGTGCCAGCAGCCCGGGGTTAGGACGTCACAATCAGCCCCAGCATTTT | CASSPGLGRHNQPQHF | TRBV7-2 | 16 | - | TRBJ1-5 | -
TGTGCCAGCAGCTTTGGGGCAGGGAACGAGCAGTACTTC | CASSFGAGNEQYF | TRBV9 | 13 | - | TRBJ2-7 | -
TGCAGCGTTGTTACTCTGGACAGGGACCACGAGCAGTACTTC | CSVVTLDRDHEQYF | TRBV29-1 | 14 | TRBD1 | TRBJ2-7 | few
TGCGCCAGCAGCGCCTCCGCGGGGGCGGTGAATGCTTTCTTT | CASSASAGAVNAFF | TRBV5-1 | 14 | - | TRBJ1-1 | -
TGTGCCAGCAGTCCAACGGACAGGGTCGCCAAAAACATTCAGTACTTC | CASSPTDRVAKNIQYF | TRBV11-2 | 16 | TRBD1 | TRBJ2-4 | -
TGCGCCAGCAGCCCCCGGGGGGGCGATTCACCCCTCCACTTT | CASSPRGGDSPLHF | TRBV5-1 | 14 | - | TRBJ1-6 | few
TGTGCCACGAGGGAGGGCGACAGGGCGGGGGAAAAACTGTTTTTT | CATREGDRAGEKLFF | TRBV28 | 15 | TRBD1 | TRBJ1-4 | -
TGTGCCAGTAGTATGGACCGGGACAGAGGGGGCTACACCTTC | CASSMDRDRGGYTF | TRBV19 | 14 | TRBD1 | TRBJ1-2 | once
TGTGCCAGTCGTACGACAGGGAACACTGAAGCTTTCTTT | CASRTTGNTEAFF | TRBV2 | 13 | - | TRBJ1-1 | few
TGCGCCAGCACCATGATGACGGAGAGCTCTGGGGCCAACGTCCTGACTTTC | CASTMMTESSGANVLTF | TRBV5-1 | 17 | - | TRBJ2-6 | -
TGTGCCAGCAGCCGGGGGTCGGAGTACACTGAAGCTTTCTTT | CASSRGSEYTEAFF | TRBV5-4 | 14 | - | TRBJ1-1 | -
TGTGCCAGCAGCACACAGCTGTTGGGACAGATTGAAGCTTTCTTT | CASSTQLLGQIEAFF | TRBV7-9 | 15 | TRBD1 | TRBJ1-1 | -
TGTGCCAGCAGTTTAAGGGGGGGTCCCTCCACTGAAGCTTTCTTT | CASSLRGGPSTEAFF | TRBV28 | 15 | - | TRBJ1-1 | -
TGTGCCAGCAGTTACAGCGGACGGGATAGCAATCAGCCCCAGCATTTT | CASSYSGRDSNQPQHF | TRBV6-6 | 16 | - | TRBJ1-5 | -
TGTGCCAGCACCCTCCGCCAGGGTGAGCAGTTCTTC | CASTLRQGEQFF | TRBV12-3/TRBV12-4 | 12 | - | TRBJ2-1 | -
TGTGCCAGCAGCGTTTCTGACGGCGGGGAGCTGTTTTTT | CASSVSDGGELFF | TRBV9 | 13 | - | TRBJ2-2 | -
TGTGCCAGCAGTGACTCGAAGAGGGACCGGGCTAGAAGCAATCAGCCCCAGCATTTT | CASSDSKRDRARSNQPQHF | TRBV6-4 | 19 | - | TRBJ1-5 | -
TGTGCCAGCAGCTTCCCCCCAAGGTCCTACAATGAGCAGTTCTTC | CASSFPPRSYNEQFF | TRBV7-2 | 15 | - | TRBJ2-1 | -
TGCGCCAGCAGCTTAGTTCCGGGGATCTACTATGGCTACACCTTC | CASSLVPGIYYGYTF | TRBV5-1 | 15 | - | TRBJ1-2 | -
TGTGCCAGCAGCTCTCTCTACAGGGGCGAAGGCTATGGCTACACCTTC | CASSSLYRGEGYGYTF | TRBV5-4 | 16 | TRBD1 | TRBJ1-2 | -
TGCGCCAGCAGGCCAAGGGGGGGAAAGAACGGAAACACCATATATTTT | CASRPRGGKNGNTIYF | TRBV5-1 | 16 | - | TRBJ1-3 | -
TGTGCCAGTAGAAGCCGGGACAGGGTCGAGCAGTACTTC | CASRSRDRVEQYF | TRBV19 | 13 | TRBD1 | TRBJ2-7 | -
TGCGCCAGCAGTCAATCGATTGTAGCGGTGGGCACCGGGGAGCTGTTTTTT | CASSQSIVAVGTGELFF | TRBV23-1 | 17 | - | TRBJ2-2 | -
TGTGCCAGCTCACCCGGACAGCAGAGCAATCAGCCCCAGCATTTT | CASSPGQQSNQPQHF | TRBV18 | 15 | - | TRBJ1-5 | -
TGTGCCAGTAGTATTGGCAGGGCGGTCACCGGGGAGCTGTTTTTT | CASSIGRAVTGELFF | TRBV19 | 15 | - | TRBJ2-2 | few
TGCAGCACTGGGGGGACTAGCGACGGGGAGCTGTTTTTT | CSTGGTSDGELFF | TRBV29-1 | 13 | TRBD2 | TRBJ2-2 | -
TGTGCCAGCAGCTTAGAAAACTCCTACAATGAGCAGTTCTTC | CASSLENSYNEQFF | TRBV7-8 | 14 | - | TRBJ2-1 | -
TGTGCCAGCAGCCCCGGGACAGTACTCTACAATGAGCAGTTCTTC | CASSPGTVLYNEQFF | TRBV6-5 | 15 | TRBD1 | TRBJ2-1 | few
TGTGCCAGCAGAAGCACGGGACACCACGGCACTGAAGCTTTCTTT | CASRSTGHHGTEAFF | TRBV27 | 15 | - | TRBJ1-1 | -
TGTGCCAGCAGCGAATCGGGAACAGGGTTGAACACTGAAGCTTTCTTT | CASSESGTGLNTEAFF | TRBV14 | 16 | - | TRBJ1-1 | -
TGTGCCAGCAGTGAGGGGGGGACAGGGGCTAACTATGGCTACACCTTC | CASSEGGTGANYGYTF | TRBV25-1 | 16 | TRBD1 | TRBJ1-2 | -
TGCGCCAGCAGCTTGCTGACAGTGAACACTGAAGCTTTCTTT | CASSLLTVNTEAFF | TRBV5-1 | 14 | - | TRBJ1-1 | -
TGTGCCAGCAGCTTCGATGACAGGGGCACTGAAGCTTTCTTT | CASSFDDRGTEAFF | TRBV7-6 | 14 | TRBD1 | TRBJ1-1 | -
TGTGCCATCAGTGACGCGGCGGGGTACAATGAGCAGTTCTTC | CAISDAAGYNEQFF | TRBV10-3 | 14 | - | TRBJ2-1 | once
TGTGCCAGCAGCTTGGCCGGGGCGGCTGGCTACACCTTC | CASSLAGAAGYTF | TRBV5-6 | 13 | - | TRBJ1-2 | -
TGTGCCTGGAGTGGACTGACTAGCGGGGGACCCAATGAGCAGTTCTTC | CAWSGLTSGGPNEQFF | TRBV30 | 16 | TRBD2 | TRBJ2-1 | -
TGTGCCACCAGTACAGGGGGCTCCACTGAAGCTTTCTTT | CATSTGGSTEAFF | TRBV24-1 | 13 | TRBD1 | TRBJ1-1 | -